This TCR beta chain was sequenced in a study of blood T cell repertoires in COVID-19. For the study at large: Sample material is recorded as cDNA or gDNA derived from T cells, B-cell-depleted T cells, or PBMCs.

Patients at the Seattle site were enrolled during active infection and followed longitudinally. V trimming: 6 bases; J trimming: 5 bases; junction bases outside the gene matches: 16. Germline assignment: CDR1 MDHEN and CDR2 SYDVKM. The CDR3 loop spans 17 amino acids. Authors' methods: Amplifying reference gene primers gave estimates of nucleated cell counts. Produced via immunoSEQ multiplex PCR; TCRdb's table is partial and in-frame only. V, J and clone size derive from that table, while D and trimming were established from the DNA sequence. The sample includes tens of thousands of clones, 85% to 90% of them seen just once.

This TCR was recovered from a woman aged 55-69 years with COVID-19, enrolled during active disease. The sequencing sample was made of peripheral blood. The J gene is TRBJ2-5, the V gene TRBV28, with 9 bases that match TRBD2. Written as DNA, the CDR3 is TGTGCCAGCAGCCCACAGGCGGGAGGGCCCAGACGCGAGACCCAGTACTTC. This sequence encodes CASSPQAGGPRRETQYF.